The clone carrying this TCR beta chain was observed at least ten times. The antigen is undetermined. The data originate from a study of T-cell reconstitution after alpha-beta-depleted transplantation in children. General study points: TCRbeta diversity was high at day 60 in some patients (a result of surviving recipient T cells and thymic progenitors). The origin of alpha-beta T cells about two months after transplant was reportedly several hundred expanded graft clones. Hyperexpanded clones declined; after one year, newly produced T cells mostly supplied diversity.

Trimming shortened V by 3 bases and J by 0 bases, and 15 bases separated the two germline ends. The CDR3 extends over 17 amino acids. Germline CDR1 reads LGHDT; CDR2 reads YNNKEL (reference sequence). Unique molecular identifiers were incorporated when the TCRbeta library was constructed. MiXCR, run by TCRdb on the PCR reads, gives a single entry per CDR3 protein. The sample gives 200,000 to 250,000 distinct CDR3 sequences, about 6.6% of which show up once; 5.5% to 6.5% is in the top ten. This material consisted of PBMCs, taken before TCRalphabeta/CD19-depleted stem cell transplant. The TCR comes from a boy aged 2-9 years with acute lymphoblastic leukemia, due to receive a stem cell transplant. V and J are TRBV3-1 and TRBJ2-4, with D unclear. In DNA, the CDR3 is TGTGCCAGCAGCCATCCCAGTTCGGCACTAGCCAAAAACATTCAGTACTTC. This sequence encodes CASSHPSSALAKNIQYF.